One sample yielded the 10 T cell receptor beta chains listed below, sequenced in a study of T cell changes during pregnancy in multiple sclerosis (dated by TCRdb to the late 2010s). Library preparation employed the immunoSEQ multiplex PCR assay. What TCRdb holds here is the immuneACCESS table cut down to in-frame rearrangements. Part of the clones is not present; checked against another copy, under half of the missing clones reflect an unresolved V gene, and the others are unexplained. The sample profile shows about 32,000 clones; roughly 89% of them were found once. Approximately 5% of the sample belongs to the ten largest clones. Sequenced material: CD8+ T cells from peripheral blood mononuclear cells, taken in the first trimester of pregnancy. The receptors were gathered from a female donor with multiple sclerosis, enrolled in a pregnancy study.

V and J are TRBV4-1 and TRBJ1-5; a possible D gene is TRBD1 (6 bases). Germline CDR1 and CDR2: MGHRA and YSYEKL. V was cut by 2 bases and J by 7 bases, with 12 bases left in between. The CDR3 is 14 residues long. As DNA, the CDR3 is TGCGCCAGCAGCCAATCACAGGGTAACCAGCCCCAGCATTTT. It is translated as CASSQSQGNQPQHF.

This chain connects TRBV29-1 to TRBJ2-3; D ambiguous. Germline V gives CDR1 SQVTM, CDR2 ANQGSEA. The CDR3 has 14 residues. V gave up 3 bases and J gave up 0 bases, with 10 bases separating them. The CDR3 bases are TGCAGCGTTGAGGTGCTAACTAGCACAGATACGCAGTATTTT. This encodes CSVEVLTSTDTQYF.

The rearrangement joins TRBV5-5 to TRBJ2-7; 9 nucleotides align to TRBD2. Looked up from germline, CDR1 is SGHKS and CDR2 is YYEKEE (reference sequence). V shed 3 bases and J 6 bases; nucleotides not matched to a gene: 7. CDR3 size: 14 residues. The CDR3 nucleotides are TGTGCCAGCAGCTATAGCGGGAGACCCCTCGAGCAGTACTTC. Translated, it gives CASSYSGRPLEQYF.

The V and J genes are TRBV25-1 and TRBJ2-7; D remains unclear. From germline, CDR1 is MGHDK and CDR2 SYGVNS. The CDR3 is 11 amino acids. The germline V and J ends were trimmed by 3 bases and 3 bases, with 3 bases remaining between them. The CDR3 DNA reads TGTGCCAGCAGTGATCGCTACGAGCAGTACTTC. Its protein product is CASSDRYEQYF.

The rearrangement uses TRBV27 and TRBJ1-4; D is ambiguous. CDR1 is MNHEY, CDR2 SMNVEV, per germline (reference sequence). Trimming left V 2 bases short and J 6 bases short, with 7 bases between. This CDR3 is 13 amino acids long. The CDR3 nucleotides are TGTGCCAGCAGTTTACGGCGGGATGAAAAACTGTTTTTT. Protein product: CASSLRRDEKLFF.

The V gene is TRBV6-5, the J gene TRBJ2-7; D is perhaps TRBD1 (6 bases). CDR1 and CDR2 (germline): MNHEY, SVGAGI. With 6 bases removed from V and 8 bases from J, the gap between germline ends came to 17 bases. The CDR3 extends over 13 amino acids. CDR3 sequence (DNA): TGTGCCAGCAGCCTACACAGGGATGTGAAGCAGTACTTC. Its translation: CASSLHRDVKQYF.

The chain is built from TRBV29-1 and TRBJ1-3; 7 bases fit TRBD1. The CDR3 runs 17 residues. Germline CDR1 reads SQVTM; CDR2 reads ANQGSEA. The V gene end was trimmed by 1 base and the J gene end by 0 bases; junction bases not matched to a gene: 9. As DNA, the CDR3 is TGCAGCGTTGAAGCCGCGGACAGGCTATCCTCTGGAAACACCATATATTTT. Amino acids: CSVEAADRLSSGNTIYF.

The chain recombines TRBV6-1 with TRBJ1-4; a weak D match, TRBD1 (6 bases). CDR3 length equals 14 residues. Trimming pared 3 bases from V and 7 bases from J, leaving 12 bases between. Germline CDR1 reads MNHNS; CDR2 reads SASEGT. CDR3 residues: CASSDGGGGEKLFF. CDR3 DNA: TGTGCCAGCAGTGACGGAGGGGGGGGTGAAAAACTGTTTTTT.

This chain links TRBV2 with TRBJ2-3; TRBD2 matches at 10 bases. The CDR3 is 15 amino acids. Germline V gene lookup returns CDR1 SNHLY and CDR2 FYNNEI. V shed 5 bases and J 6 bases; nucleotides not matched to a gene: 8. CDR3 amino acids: CASSRLLAGDDTQYF. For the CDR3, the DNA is TGTGCCAGCAGTCGACTGCTAGCGGGAGACGATACGCAGTATTTT.

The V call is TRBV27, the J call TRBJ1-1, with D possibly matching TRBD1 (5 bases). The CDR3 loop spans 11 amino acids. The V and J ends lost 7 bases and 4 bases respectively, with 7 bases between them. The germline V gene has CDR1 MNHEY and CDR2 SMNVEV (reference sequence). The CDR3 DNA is TGTGCCAGCACAGGGTTCACTGAAGCTTTCTTT. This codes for CASTGFTEAFF.